This TCR beta chain was captured in a study of CD8+CD57+ T cells in acquired aplastic anemia. Whole-study results and caveats: Levels of CD8+ Simpson's diversity were not significantly distinct in patients versus controls.

It was genomic DNA that served as the template for profiling TCR beta VDJ and CDR3. One entry per CDR3 protein results from TCRdb running MiXCR on the reads. Here the sample spans 200,000 or so distinct CDR3 sequences, about 60% being singletons. Patients chosen for sequencing had CD8+CD57+ cells that had expanded, as shown by flow cytometry. Every patient presented with severe acquired aplastic anemia. At the time of blood sampling, patients had not yet received any therapy. V lost 2 bases to trimming and J lost 2 bases; unmatched junction nucleotides: 5. The CDR3 runs to 16 residues. Germline V gene lookup returns CDR1 SGHVS and CDR2 FNYEAQ. Details on this clonotype: The antigen is unknown.

The material sequenced was sorted CD4+, CD8+, or CD8+CD57+ T cells (not recorded which) from PBMCs. This clonotype originated in a human donor with aplastic anemia. The chain employs TRBV7-6 and TRBJ2-2, with 7 nucleotides matching TRBD1. The CDR3 spells CASSLMGQPNTGELFF. CDR3 DNA: TGTGCCAGCAGCTTAATGGGACAGCCAAACACCGGGGAGCTGTTTTTT.